What follows are 26 T cell receptor beta chains derived from one specimen sequenced in a study of cytotoxic CD8 clonotypes in ibrutinib-treated CLL. The protocol was immunoSEQ multiplex PCR, while the TCRdb copy is restricted to in-frame clones and leaves out a portion. Counted here are around 140,000 clones, around 85% occurring once; the ten biggest clones make up about 2.1%. Here the sequenced sample was PBMCs, taken after 24 months of ibrutinib treatment. The receptors originated from a human donor with chronic lymphocytic leukemia.

The chain recombines TRBV15 with TRBJ1-3, with D unresolved. The germline gives CDR1 LNHNV, CDR2 YYDKDF (reference sequence). This CDR3 is built from 17 residues. Trimming took off 0 bases at V and 7 bases at J, with 19 bases between the two ends. The CDR3 DNA reads TGTGCCACCAGCAGAGAAACTTGGACGGCCGGTGGGAACACCATATATTTT. It codes for CATSRETWTAGGNTIYF.

The J gene is TRBJ2-7, the V gene TRBV4-2, with D tentatively TRBD1 (6 bases). The germline V and J ends were trimmed by 4 bases and 0 bases, with 16 bases remaining between them. This CDR3 spans 16 amino acids. The germline V gene has CDR1 LGHNA and CDR2 YNFKEQ. CDR3 in amino acids: CASSLTTGFSSYEQYF. CDR3 sequence (DNA): TGTGCCAGCAGCCTCACGACAGGCTTCAGCTCCTACGAGCAGTACTTC.

The chain joins TRBV9 to TRBJ2-2; 9 bases align to TRBD2. CDR3 length equals 16 residues. The V gene end was trimmed by 4 bases and the J gene end by 3 bases; junction bases not matched to a gene: 7. Looked up from germline, CDR1 is SGDLS and CDR2 is YYNGEE. The DNA of the CDR3 is TGTGCCAGCAGCCCTCGCTTAGCGGGGGACACCGGGGAGCTGTTTTTT. It yields the protein CASSPRLAGDTGELFF. Full variable domain (rest looked up from reference TRBV9 and TRBJ2-2): DSGVTQTPKHLITATGQRVTLRCSPRSGDLSVYWYQQSLDQGLQFLIQYYNGEERAKGNILERFSAQQFPDLHSELNLSSLELGDSALYFCASSPRLAGDTGELFFGEGSRLTVL.

This clone has a single count. The chain joins TRBV5-4 to TRBJ2-7; tentatively, D is TRBD1 (6 bases). The V end was cut by 0 bases, the J end by 2 bases, with 9 bases between. Germline V gene lookup returns CDR1 SGHNT and CDR2 YYREEE (reference sequence). The CDR3 has 14 residues. CDR3 in amino acids: CASSLGGQTYEQYF. In DNA form, the CDR3 reads TGTGCCAGCAGCTTGGGTGGACAGACCTACGAGCAGTACTTC.

The rearrangement links TRBV6-4 to TRBJ1-1; weak D call: TRBD1 (5 bases). The CDR3 has 15 amino acids. Germline loops: CDR1 MRHNA, CDR2 SNTAGT. Trimming stripped 6 bases from V and 5 bases from J, with 19 bases between. Here the CDR3 reads CASSADTARGTEAFF. CDR3 sequence (DNA): TGTGCCAGCAGCGCCGACACGGCCCGGGGGACTGAAGCTTTCTTT.

In its sample, this clone was seen once. The chain carries TRBV5-6 and TRBJ2-7; 7 bases align to TRBD2. The CDR3 runs 17 residues. J lost 2 bases, V lost 3 bases, and 14 bases had no gene match. Germline loops: CDR1 SGHDT, CDR2 YYEEEE. The CDR3 protein is CASSWRGGTTPTYEQYF. CDR3 bases: TGTGCCAGCAGCTGGCGCGGCGGGACTACCCCTACCTACGAGCAGTACTTC.

The chain uses TRBV5-6 and TRBJ2-7; TRBD1 or TRBD2 may be the D gene (5 bases each). Trimming removed 0 bases at V and 0 bases at J, with 7 bases between. Germline V CDR1 and CDR2: SGHDT, YYEEEE. This CDR3 region has 14 residues. CDR3 DNA: TGTGCCAGCAGCTTGGTTGGGGGCTCCTACGAGCAGTACTTC. Its translation is CASSLVGGSYEQYF.

CDR3 nucleotide sequence: TGTGCCAGCAGTGAACTAGCGGGGGGTCTAGATGAGCAGTTCTTC. It specifies CASSELAGGLDEQFF. This rearrangement joins TRBV6-4 to TRBJ2-1, with TRBD2 matching 12 bases. The length of the CDR3 is 15 residues. Germline CDR1 reads MRHNA; CDR2 reads SNTAGT. The trim removed 3 bases at V and 8 bases at J, leaving 5 bases unmatched.

The chain carries TRBV5-1 and TRBJ2-1, with TRBD2 identical over 8 bases. V was pared by 4 bases and J by 8 bases, with 14 bases of the junction left unmatched. The CDR3 covers 16 residues. CDR1 is SGHRS and CDR2 is YFSETQ in the germline V gene. The CDR3 reads CASSTRGAINIDEQFF. CDR3 coding DNA: TGCGCCAGCAGCACGCGGGGGGCGATAAATATCGATGAGCAGTTCTTC.

The rearrangement joins TRBV30 to TRBJ1-2; a weak D match, TRBD1 (6 bases). V was shortened by 3 bases and J by 7 bases, with 18 bases between the two germline ends. Germline V gene data show CDR1 as GTSNPN and CDR2 as SVGIG (reference sequence). The CDR3 runs to 14 residues. Here the CDR3 reads CAWSSGFGGRGYTF. CDR3 DNA sequence: TGTGCCTGGAGCTCCGGGTTTGGGGGGCGTGGCTACACCTTC.

The V gene is TRBV28, the J gene TRBJ1-1, with TRBD1 matching 7 bases. V dropped 1 base and J dropped 10; count of bases not matched to a gene: 3. This CDR3 is built from 12 residues. CDR1 is MDHEN and CDR2 is SYDVKM in the germline V gene. CDR3 sequence: CASSLYNRGAFF. The CDR3 coding sequence is TGTGCCAGCAGTTTATATAACAGGGGAGCTTTCTTT.

The chain carries TRBV7-2 and TRBJ1-2; TRBD1 agrees at 12 bases. Germline V gene data show CDR1 as SGHTA and CDR2 as FQGNSA. Trimming removed 5 bases from V and 4 bases from J; junction bases left unmatched: 11. This CDR3 has 17 amino acids. CDR3 protein: CASSPRGTGGAIYGYTF. CDR3 DNA: TGTGCCAGCAGCCCTCGAGGGACAGGGGGCGCGATCTATGGCTACACCTTC. Based on the CDR3 plus reference TRBV7-2 and TRBJ1-2, the full variable domain is GAGVSQSPSNKVTEKGKDVELRCDPISGHTALYWYRQSLGQGLEFLIYFQGNSAPDKSGLPSDRFSAERTGGSVSTLTIQRTQQEDSAVYLCASSPRGTGGAIYGYTFGSGTRLTVV.

The chain combines TRBV11-2 with TRBJ2-5; 8 bases line up with TRBD1. Germline V gene sequence: CDR1 SGHAT, CDR2 FQNNGV. The CDR3 contains 16 residues. The V segment lost 5 bases and the J segment 3 bases; nucleotides outside the gene matches: 11. CDR3 amino acids: CASSQDLRQGKETQYF. The CDR3 nucleotides are TGTGCCAGCAGCCAAGATCTGAGACAGGGGAAAGAGACCCAGTACTTC.

The genes are TRBV28 and TRBJ1-4, with 7 bases identical to TRBD1. The CDR3 has 15 residues. J lost 2 bases, V lost 4 bases, and 4 bases had no gene match. The germline CDR1 and CDR2 sequences are MDHEN and SYDVKM. CDR3 residues: CASSSRGGTNEKLFF. Here the CDR3 DNA reads TGTGCCAGCAGTTCAAGAGGGGGCACTAATGAAAAACTGTTTTTT.

This chain connects TRBV7-2 to TRBJ1-1, with D unresolved. CDR3 length equals 14 residues. CDR1 is SGHTA, CDR2 FQGNSA, per germline. The ends were cut back, 0 bases at V and 5 bases at J, with 10 bases in the middle. CDR3 region: CASSLAAGRTEAFF. CDR3 DNA: TGTGCCAGCAGCTTAGCGGCGGGGAGGACTGAAGCTTTCTTT. Combining the CDR3 with reference TRBV7-2 and TRBJ1-1 gives the whole variable domain GAGVSQSPSNKVTEKGKDVELRCDPISGHTALYWYRQSLGQGLEFLIYFQGNSAPDKSGLPSDRFSAERTGGSVSTLTIQRTQQEDSAVYLCASSLAAGRTEAFFGQGTRLTVV.

The sample holds one count of this clone. The J gene is TRBJ1-1, the V gene TRBV2; TRBD1 might be the D (5 bases). This CDR3 comprises 12 residues. Trimming cost V 3 bases and J 11 bases, with 13 bases left between them. The germline CDR1 and CDR2 sequences are SNHLY and FYNNEI. The CDR3 coding sequence is TGTGCCAGCAGTGAGAGGGGCAGGGTGGCTTTCTTT. This translates into CASSERGRVAFF.

V and J are TRBV4-3 and TRBJ1-4; D not certain. Looked up from germline, CDR1 is LGHNA and CDR2 is YSLEER. Trimming cost V 2 bases and J 7 bases, with 14 bases left between them. The CDR3 is made up of 15 amino acids. This CDR3 reads CASSQTEGLGEKLFF. CDR3 nucleotides: TGCGCCAGCAGCCAAACGGAGGGATTGGGTGAAAAACTGTTTTTT.

The V call is TRBV28, the J call TRBJ2-1, with a possible D match to TRBD2 (6 bases). Germline values: CDR1 MDHEN, CDR2 SYDVKM. With 1 base removed from V and 10 bases from J, the gap between germline ends came to 8 bases. The length of the CDR3 is 12 residues. This CDR3 reads CASSLSLAEQFF. In DNA, the CDR3 is TGTGCCAGCAGTTTATCGCTAGCGGAGCAGTTCTTC.

The genes are TRBV7-2 and TRBJ2-1; 13 bases align to TRBD2. The CDR3 loop spans 14 amino acids. Germline assignment: CDR1 SGHTA and CDR2 FQGNSA. The junction had 5 bases not matched to a gene; V was cut back by 8 bases and J by 7 bases. The CDR3 region has the DNA TGTGCCAGCGGAACACTAGCGGGAGGGAATGAGCAGTTCTTC. Translated: CASGTLAGGNEQFF.

CDR3 coding DNA: TGTGCCAGCAGTCGACAGGGGTTTGGCTACGAGCAGTACTTC. Its protein product is CASSRQGFGYEQYF. This sequence joins TRBV27 and TRBJ2-7, with 8 positions matching TRBD1. V shed 5 bases and J 3 bases; nucleotides not matched to a gene: 6. CDR1 is MNHEY and CDR2 is SMNVEV in the germline V gene (reference sequence). The CDR3 runs 14 residues.

The chain employs TRBV19 and TRBJ2-1; 8 nucleotides line up with TRBD1. Germline V lookup: CDR1 LNHDA, CDR2 SQIVND (reference sequence). V dropped 4 bases and J dropped 1; count of bases not matched to a gene: 3. The CDR3 length is 15 residues. The DNA for the CDR3 is TGTGCCAGTAGTAGGCAGGGGGCATCCTACAATGAGCAGTTCTTC. Amino acid sequence: CASSRQGASYNEQFF.

This clone was found once. The rearrangement uses TRBV5-1 and TRBJ1-1; maybe TRBD1 (5 bases). V was shortened by 4 bases and J by 7 bases, with 11 bases between the two germline ends. This CDR3 has 12 amino acids. Germline V lookup: CDR1 SGHRS, CDR2 YFSETQ. CDR3 amino acids: CASSATEREAFF. CDR3 nucleotides: TGCGCCAGCAGCGCGACAGAACGTGAAGCTTTCTTT.

The chain recombines TRBV6-5 with TRBJ1-2, with D unclear. Trimming took off 6 bases at V and 5 bases at J, with 13 bases between the two ends. Germline CDR1 reads MNHEY; CDR2 reads SVGAGI. The CDR3 contains 13 residues. CDR3 sequence: CASSRNVLYGYTF. For the CDR3, the DNA is TGTGCCAGCAGCCGAAACGTCTTGTATGGCTACACCTTC.

This sequence joins TRBV18 and TRBJ1-1, with D unclear. Between the trimmed V and J ends, which lost 2 bases and 0 bases, there was a span of 7 bases. The CDR3 is 14 amino acids. From germline, CDR1 is KGHSH and CDR2 LQKENI. CDR3: CASSPAFVNTEAFF. The DNA of the CDR3 is TGTGCCAGCTCACCAGCGTTCGTGAACACTGAAGCTTTCTTT. The full variable domain, its missing parts supplied by reference TRBV18 and TRBJ1-1, is NAGVMQNPRHLVRRRGQEARLRCSPMKGHSHVYWYRQLPEEGLKFMVYLQKENIIDESGMPKERFSAEFPKEGPSILRIQQVVRGDSAAYFCASSPAFVNTEAFFGQGTRLTVV.

The chain employs TRBV29-1 and TRBJ1-2, with 8 bases fitting TRBD1. V trimming: 7 bases; J trimming: 4 bases; junction bases outside the gene matches: 2. The CDR3 runs to 11 residues. Looked up from germline, CDR1 is SQVTM and CDR2 is ANQGSEA. The CDR3 sequence is CSATGVYGYTF. CDR3 in DNA: TGCAGCGCGACAGGGGTCTATGGCTACACCTTC. The full variable domain, completed using reference TRBV29-1 and TRBJ1-2, is SAVISQKPSRDICQRGTSLTIQCQVDSQVTMMFWYRQQPGQSLTLIATANQGSEATYESGFVIDKFPISRPNLTFSTLTVSNMSPEDSSIYLCSATGVYGYTFGSGTRLTVV.

This rearrangement joins TRBV7-2 to TRBJ2-7; D remains ambiguous. V was clipped by 1 base and J by 2 bases, with 12 bases between them. This CDR3 is built from 15 residues. Germline V gene sequence: CDR1 SGHTA, CDR2 FQGNSA. The CDR3 loop is CASSLDPRNPYEQYF. CDR3 nucleotides: TGTGCCAGCAGCTTAGACCCTCGGAACCCCTACGAGCAGTACTTC.